The 24 T cell receptor beta chains reported below all come from one sample, sequenced in a study of shared clonotypes between healthy human individuals (TCRdb year 2020). The library was built by means of the immunoSEQ multiplex PCR assay. Sourced from immuneACCESS, this table was stored by TCRdb with only in-frame sequences that have V and J called. A share of the clones is absent; for the studies checked, an unresolved V gene accounts for under half, and the remainder has no known explanation. For this sample there are 850,000 to 1,200,000 clones; under 80% appear just once. Together, the top ten hold around 1.5% of the sample. Sequencing used memory CD4+ T cells sorted from blood. What this sample's cell subset or site label stands for: CD45RA-negative fraction. The receptors here all came from a man aged 18-30 years in good health.

V usage is TRBV11-2 and J usage is TRBJ2-7; TRBD1 might be the D (5 bases). The CDR3 has 14 residues. Germline assignment: CDR1 SGHAT and CDR2 FQNNGV. V lost 2 bases, J lost 2 bases, and 10 bases lay in between. CDR3 coding DNA: TGTGCCAGCAGCTTATCTGACAGTGCCTACGAGCAGTACTTC. Its translation: CASSLSDSAYEQYF.

This clone was seen more than once but under ten times. This chain connects TRBV5-1 to TRBJ1-4; no definite D call. The CDR3 is 15 residues long. Germline CDR1 is SGHRS and CDR2 is YFSETQ. Trimming pared 0 bases from V and 3 bases from J, leaving 9 bases between. In DNA form, the CDR3 reads TGCGCCAGCAGCTTGGTTGGAAGGGCTAATGAAAAACTGTTTTTT. Translated, it gives CASSLVGRANEKLFF.

The V gene is TRBV4-2, the J gene TRBJ2-1; TRBD2 matches at 15 bases. The CDR3 totals 18 residues. In germline, CDR1 is LGHNA, CDR2 YNFKEQ. V lost 2 bases and J lost 8; bases outside the gene matches: 10. The CDR3 DNA is TGTGCCAGCAGCCAACTCCGCGGACTAGCGGGGGGGCCAGATGAGCAGTTCTTC. Amino acids: CASSQLRGLAGGPDEQFF.

Worth noting for this clone: The sample has other DNA sequences that encode this CDR3 too. The chain carries TRBV6-5 and TRBJ2-5, with a tentative D call TRBD2 (5 bases). V was cut by 0 bases and J by 5 bases, with 7 bases left in between. The CDR3 is 13 amino acids. Per the germline V gene, CDR1 is MNHEY and CDR2 is SVGAGI. The CDR3 sequence is CASSYSRRETQYF. In DNA form, the CDR3 reads TGTGCCAGCAGTTACTCGAGGAGGGAGACCCAGTACTTC.

The V and J genes are TRBV11-3 and TRBJ2-1, with TRBD2 matching over 9 bases. CDR3 size: 16 residues. Trimming removed 3 bases from V and 0 bases from J; junction bases left unmatched: 3. CDR1 is SGHNT and CDR2 is YENEEA in the germline V gene. This chain's CDR3 is CASSFSGSSSYNEQFF. CDR3 DNA: TGTGCCAGCAGCTTTAGCGGGAGCTCCTCCTACAATGAGCAGTTCTTC.

This chain joins TRBV7-6 and TRBJ2-1; a possible D gene is TRBD2 (5 bases). V lost 1 base and J lost 4, with 8 bases in between. CDR1 and CDR2 from the germline V gene are SGHVS and FNYEAQ. The CDR3 loop spans 14 amino acids. The CDR3 spells CASSLDGGYNEQFF. The CDR3 nucleotides are TGTGCCAGCAGCTTAGATGGAGGTTACAATGAGCAGTTCTTC.

The chain is built from TRBV28 and TRBJ2-2; 8 bases agree with TRBD1. This CDR3 comprises 16 residues. CDR1 is MDHEN and CDR2 is SYDVKM in the germline V gene. Losses at the gene ends were 6 bases for V and 8 bases for J; bases not matched to a gene: 14. The CDR3 is CASSAVRTGTGGELFF. CDR3 DNA sequence: TGTGCCAGCAGCGCTGTTAGGACAGGGACCGGGGGGGAGCTGTTTTTT.

This clone was observed a handful of times. This chain links TRBV27 with TRBJ1-2; D not certain. The CDR3 totals 11 residues. V lost 8 bases and J lost 3, with 7 bases in between. The germline CDR1 and CDR2 sequences are MNHEY and SMNVEV (reference sequence). CDR3: CASASYYGYTF. CDR3 nucleotides: TGTGCCAGCGCGTCTTACTATGGCTACACCTTC.

The chain uses TRBV7-2 and TRBJ1-1; 7 bases are a match to TRBD1. The CDR3 is 14 amino acids. Germline CDR1 and CDR2: SGHTA and FQGNSA. J was trimmed by 1 base and V by 5 bases; bases with no gene match: 4. CDR3 residues: CASSAHRGNTEAFF. CDR3 in DNA: TGTGCCAGCAGCGCCCACAGGGGGAACACTGAAGCTTTCTTT.

This clone was seen only a few times. V and J are TRBV9 and TRBJ2-1, with TRBD2 identical over 9 bases. The CDR3 has 15 amino acids. Germline V CDR1 and CDR2: SGDLS, YYNGEE. J lost 6 bases, V lost 2 bases, and 6 bases had no gene match. CDR3 protein: CASSVSGGARNEQFF. The CDR3, as DNA: TGTGCCAGCAGCGTTAGCGGGGGAGCCCGCAATGAGCAGTTCTTC.

V and J are TRBV7-2 and TRBJ2-1, with D perhaps matching TRBD2 (6 bases). This CDR3 has 15 amino acids. Germline-derived CDR1 and CDR2 are SGHTA and FQGNSA. V lost 6 bases to trimming and J lost 3 bases, with 15 bases between them. The CDR3 DNA reads TGTGCCAGCAGTTCTCCGGGACTTCACTACAATGAGCAGTTCTTC. Its protein is CASSSPGLHYNEQFF.

The chain employs TRBV7-8 and TRBJ1-1, with D possibly matching TRBD1 (5 bases). The CDR3 extends over 16 amino acids. V lost 4 bases to trimming and J lost 1 base, with 16 bases between them. In germline, CDR1 is SGHVS, CDR2 FQNEAQ. For the CDR3, the DNA is TGTGCCAGCAGCTCGCGGCTCGGGGGGACGAACACTGAAGCTTTCTTT. Translated, it gives CASSSRLGGTNTEAFF.

The chain joins TRBV18 to TRBJ2-1; D gene ambiguous. The germline V gene has CDR1 KGHSH and CDR2 LQKENI. CDR3 length: 12 amino acids. Trimming stripped 6 bases from V and 9 bases from J, with 12 bases between. CDR3 bases: TGTGCCAGCTCCTCCACGGTCCTTGAGCAGTTCTTC. Encoded protein: CASSSTVLEQFF.

The sample holds one count of this clone. The CDR3 is CASSSFGGETQYF. CDR3 sequence (DNA): TGTGCCAGCAGCTCCTTTGGGGGGGAGACCCAGTACTTC. The chain uses TRBV7-2 and TRBJ2-5; D might be TRBD2 (6 bases). Germline assignment: CDR1 SGHTA and CDR2 FQGNSA. CDR3 size: 13 residues. Trimming left V 4 bases short and J 5 bases short, with 11 bases between.

The chain links TRBV18 to TRBJ1-1; maybe TRBD1 (6 bases). Germline assignment: CDR1 KGHSH and CDR2 LQKENI. Trimming pared 0 bases from V and 1 base from J, leaving 9 bases between. The CDR3 is 15 amino acids. The CDR3 here is CASSPPLGQNTEAFF. The CDR3 bases are TGTGCCAGCTCACCACCGTTGGGACAGAACACTGAAGCTTTCTTT.

V and J are TRBV15 and TRBJ2-7, with D perhaps TRBD1 (6 bases). Germline-derived CDR1 and CDR2 are LNHNV and YYDKDF (reference sequence). V lost 0 bases and J 4 bases, leaving 13 bases between the germline ends. This CDR3 region has 15 residues. The CDR3 sequence is CATSREGQGSYEQYF. In nucleotides, the CDR3 is TGTGCCACCAGCAGAGAAGGGCAGGGGAGTTACGAGCAGTACTTC.

This clone was detected once. This chain uses TRBV15 with TRBJ2-7; weak D call: TRBD1 (6 bases). The V end lost 0 bases, the J end lost 6 bases, and 15 bases lay between the germline ends. This CDR3 spans 15 amino acids. Germline CDR1 reads LNHNV; CDR2 reads YYDKDF (reference sequence). The CDR3 DNA reads TGTGCCACCAGCAGAGACCAGGGGCCGACGAGCGAGCAGTACTTC. Amino acids: CATSRDQGPTSEQYF.

The rearrangement joins TRBV11-2 to TRBJ1-4; tentative D call: TRBD1 (5 bases). V gave up 6 bases and J gave up 3 bases, with 17 bases separating them. Germline V lookup: CDR1 SGHAT, CDR2 FQNNGV. The CDR3 has 16 residues. The CDR3, as DNA: TGTGCCAGCAGGTCGATTGGGGGACGGCCTAATGAAAAACTGTTTTTT. Translated: CASRSIGGRPNEKLFF.

Concerning this clone itself: With a much larger clone just one base away, this may be a read error. The chain carries TRBV7-8 and TRBJ2-2; the D is unclear. Looked up from germline, CDR1 is SGHVS and CDR2 is FQNEAQ. This CDR3 is built from 12 residues. V was clipped by 5 bases and J by 3 bases, with 4 bases between them. CDR3 loop: CASSMYTGELFF. In DNA form, the CDR3 reads TGTGCCAGCAGCATGTACACCGGGGAGCTGTTTTTT.

This clone was recorded only once. CDR3 sequence (DNA): TGTGCCAGCAGCAGACAGGTCATGAACACTGAAGCTTTCTTT. This gives the protein CASSRQVMNTEAFF. The genes are TRBV7-2 and TRBJ1-1; D is perhaps TRBD1 (6 bases). The CDR3 runs 14 residues. V was trimmed by 5 bases and J by 0 bases, leaving 10 bases between them. The germline V gene has CDR1 SGHTA and CDR2 FQGNSA.

This clone was recorded many times. The chain employs TRBV5-1 and TRBJ2-3; the D gene is possibly TRBD2 (5 bases). Germline V gene sequence: CDR1 SGHRS, CDR2 YFSETQ. The CDR3 is 12 residues long. V lost 5 bases and J lost 4, with 8 bases in between. The CDR3 loop reads CASRDWADTQYF. The CDR3 DNA sequence: TGCGCCAGCAGGGACTGGGCAGATACGCAGTATTTT.

The chain uses TRBV18 and TRBJ2-3; D gene unclear. The CDR3 sequence is 14 residues long. The germline CDR1 and CDR2 sequences are KGHSH and LQKENI. V was shortened by 3 bases and J by 3 bases, with 10 bases between the two germline ends. The DNA for the CDR3 is TGTGCCAGCTCACCCGGCCAAATAACAGATACGCAGTATTTT. This codes for CASSPGQITDTQYF.

The rearrangement links TRBV4-1 to TRBJ2-7; possibly TRBD1 or TRBD2 for D (6 bases each). Per the germline V gene, CDR1 is MGHRA and CDR2 is YSYEKL. V was cut by 0 bases and J by 4 bases, with 16 bases left in between. This CDR3 has 16 amino acids. The CDR3 DNA reads TGCGCCAGCAGCCAAGATCAATTGGGGGGCGGGTACGAGCAGTACTTC. The encoded protein is CASSQDQLGGGYEQYF.

The chain combines TRBV20-1 with TRBJ2-5; D is unresolved. Germline CDR1 reads DFQATT; CDR2 reads SNEGSKA (reference sequence). V lost 4 bases and J lost 1, with 4 bases in between. The CDR3 sequence is 11 residues long. CDR3 nucleotides: TGCAGTGCTATTTCCCAAGAGACCCAGTACTTC. Its protein product is CSAISQETQYF.